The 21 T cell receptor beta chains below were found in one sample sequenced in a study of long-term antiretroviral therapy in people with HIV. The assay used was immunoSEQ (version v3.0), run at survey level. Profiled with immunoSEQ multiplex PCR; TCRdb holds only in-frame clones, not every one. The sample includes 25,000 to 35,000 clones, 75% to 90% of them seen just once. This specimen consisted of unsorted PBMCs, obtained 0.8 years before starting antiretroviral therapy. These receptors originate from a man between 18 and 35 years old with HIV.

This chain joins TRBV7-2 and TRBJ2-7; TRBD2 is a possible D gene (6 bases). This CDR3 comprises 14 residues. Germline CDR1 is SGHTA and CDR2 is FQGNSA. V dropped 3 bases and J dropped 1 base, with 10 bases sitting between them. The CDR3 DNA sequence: TGTGCCAGCAGCTTGTGGGGGGATTCCTACGAGCAGTACTTC. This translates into CASSLWGDSYEQYF.

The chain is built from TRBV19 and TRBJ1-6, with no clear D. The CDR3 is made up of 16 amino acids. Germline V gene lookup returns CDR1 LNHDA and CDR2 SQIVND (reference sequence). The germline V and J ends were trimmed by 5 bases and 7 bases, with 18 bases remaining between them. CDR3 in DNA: TGTGCCAGTAGTCCCCTTGGTAAGGCTTTAAATTCACCCCTCCACTTT. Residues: CASSPLGKALNSPLHF.

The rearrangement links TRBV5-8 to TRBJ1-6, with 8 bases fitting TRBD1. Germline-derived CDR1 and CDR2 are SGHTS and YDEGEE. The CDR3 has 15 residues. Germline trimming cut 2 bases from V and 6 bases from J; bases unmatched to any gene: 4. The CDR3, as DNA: TGTGCCAGCAGCTTTCAGGGGGCTTCTAATTCACCCCTCCACTTT. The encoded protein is CASSFQGASNSPLHF.

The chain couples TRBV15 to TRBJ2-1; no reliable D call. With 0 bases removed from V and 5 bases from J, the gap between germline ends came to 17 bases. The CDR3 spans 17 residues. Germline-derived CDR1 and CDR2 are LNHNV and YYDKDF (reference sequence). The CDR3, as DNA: TGTGCCACCAGCAGAGATAGTACTCTTTCGCTAAACAATGAGCAGTTCTTC. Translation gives CATSRDSTLSLNNEQFF.

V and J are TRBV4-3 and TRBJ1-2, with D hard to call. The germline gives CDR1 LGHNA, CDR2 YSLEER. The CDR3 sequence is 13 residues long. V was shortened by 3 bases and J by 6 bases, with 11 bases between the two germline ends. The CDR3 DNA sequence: TGCGCCAGCAGCCAGATGGACGGGAATGGCTACACCTTC. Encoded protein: CASSQMDGNGYTF.

CDR3 sequence: CASILSGGADTQYF. In DNA, the CDR3 is TGTGCCAGCATCCTAAGTGGGGGAGCGGATACGCAGTATTTT. The chain employs TRBV5-6 and TRBJ2-3, with D perhaps assigned TRBD1 or TRBD2 (5 bases each). The V gene lost 6 bases and the J gene lost 6 bases, with 17 bases spanning the gap. Germline V gene lookup returns CDR1 SGHDT and CDR2 YYEEEE. The CDR3 sequence is 14 residues long.

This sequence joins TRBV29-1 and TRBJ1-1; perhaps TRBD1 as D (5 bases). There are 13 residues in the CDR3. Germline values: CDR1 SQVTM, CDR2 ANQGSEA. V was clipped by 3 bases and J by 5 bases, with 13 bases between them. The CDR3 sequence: CSVEAGRGTEAFF. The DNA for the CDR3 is TGCAGCGTTGAGGCGGGGCGAGGAACTGAAGCTTTCTTT.

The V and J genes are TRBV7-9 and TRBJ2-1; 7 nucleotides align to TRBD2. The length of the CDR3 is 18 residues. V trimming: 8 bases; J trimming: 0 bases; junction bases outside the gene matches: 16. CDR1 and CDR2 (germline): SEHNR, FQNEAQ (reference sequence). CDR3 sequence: CASAPYGGEDGSYNEQFF. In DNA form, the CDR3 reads TGTGCCAGCGCTCCGTATGGGGGGGAGGACGGCTCCTACAATGAGCAGTTCTTC.

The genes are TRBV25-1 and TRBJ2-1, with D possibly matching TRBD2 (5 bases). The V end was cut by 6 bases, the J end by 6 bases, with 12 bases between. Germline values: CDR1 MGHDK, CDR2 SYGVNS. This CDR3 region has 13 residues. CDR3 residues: CASSLARGNEQFF. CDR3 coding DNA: TGTGCCAGCAGCTTGGCTCGGGGCAATGAGCAGTTCTTC.

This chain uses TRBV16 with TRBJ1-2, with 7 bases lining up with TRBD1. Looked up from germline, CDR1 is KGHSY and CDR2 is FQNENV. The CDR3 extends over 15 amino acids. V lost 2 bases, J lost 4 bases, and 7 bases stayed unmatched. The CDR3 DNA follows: TGTGCCAGCAGCCAAAAATCGGGACAGATCTATGGCTACACCTTC. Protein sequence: CASSQKSGQIYGYTF.

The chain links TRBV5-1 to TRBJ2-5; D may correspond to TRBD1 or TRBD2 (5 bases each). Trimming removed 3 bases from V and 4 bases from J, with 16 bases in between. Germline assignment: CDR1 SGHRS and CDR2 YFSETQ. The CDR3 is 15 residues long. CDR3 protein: CASSSDGPGGETQYF. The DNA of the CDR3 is TGCGCCAGCAGCTCAGACGGTCCTGGGGGAGAGACCCAGTACTTC. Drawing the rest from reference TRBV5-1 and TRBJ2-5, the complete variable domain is KAGVTQTPRYLIKTRGQQVTLSCSPISGHRSVSWYQQTPGQGLQFLFEYFSETQRNKGNFPGRFSGRQFSNSRSEMNVSTLELGDSALYLCASSSDGPGGETQYFGPGTRLLVL.

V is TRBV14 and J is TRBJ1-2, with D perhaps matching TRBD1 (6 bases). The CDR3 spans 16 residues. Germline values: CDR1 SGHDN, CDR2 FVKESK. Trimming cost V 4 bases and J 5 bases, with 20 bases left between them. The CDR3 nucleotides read TGTGCCAGCAGCCGAGGGACACTCCGAATACTATATGGCTACACCTTC. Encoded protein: CASSRGTLRILYGYTF. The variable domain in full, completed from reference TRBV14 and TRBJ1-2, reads EAGVTQFPSHSVIEKGQTVTLRCDPISGHDNLYWYRRVMGKEIKFLLHFVKESKQDESGMPNNRFLAERTGGTYSTLKVQPAELEDSGVYFCASSRGTLRILYGYTFGSGTRLTVV.

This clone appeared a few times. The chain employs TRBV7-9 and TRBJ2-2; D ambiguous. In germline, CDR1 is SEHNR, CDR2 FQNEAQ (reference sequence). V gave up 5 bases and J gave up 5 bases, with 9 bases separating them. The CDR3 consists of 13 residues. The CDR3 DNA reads TGTGCCAGCAGCCTAGACGGAACCGGGGAGCTGTTTTTT. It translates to CASSLDGTGELFF.

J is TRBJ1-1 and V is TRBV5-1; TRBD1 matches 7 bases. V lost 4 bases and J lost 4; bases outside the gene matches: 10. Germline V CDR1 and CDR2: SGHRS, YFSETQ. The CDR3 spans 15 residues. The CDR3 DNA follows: TGCGCCAGCAGCCTGACAGGGACGTTAGGCACTGAAGCTTTCTTT. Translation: CASSLTGTLGTEAFF.

The CDR3 here is CASAPGLISGNTIYF. The CDR3 bases are TGCGCCAGTGCCCCAGGGCTCATCTCTGGAAACACCATATATTTT. This chain links TRBV5-1 with TRBJ1-3; tentative D call: TRBD1 (5 bases). Germline V CDR1 and CDR2: SGHRS, YFSETQ. The V end lost 8 bases, the J end lost 0 bases, and 15 bases lay between the germline ends. The CDR3 consists of 15 residues.

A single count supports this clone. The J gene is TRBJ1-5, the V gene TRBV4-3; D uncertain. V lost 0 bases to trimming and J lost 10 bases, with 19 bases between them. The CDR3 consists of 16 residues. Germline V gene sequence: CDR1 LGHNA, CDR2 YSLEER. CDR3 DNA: TGCGCCAGCAGCCAAGATCCCGACGGGAAAATCTCTCCCCAGCATTTT. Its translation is CASSQDPDGKISPQHF.

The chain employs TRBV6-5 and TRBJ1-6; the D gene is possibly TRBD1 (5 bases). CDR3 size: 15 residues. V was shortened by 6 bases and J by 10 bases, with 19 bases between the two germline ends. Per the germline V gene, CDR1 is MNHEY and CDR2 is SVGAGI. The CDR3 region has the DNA TGTGCCAGCAGCCCCCGGCGGGGGGGTGGGTCACCCCTCCACTTT. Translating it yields CASSPRRGGGSPLHF.

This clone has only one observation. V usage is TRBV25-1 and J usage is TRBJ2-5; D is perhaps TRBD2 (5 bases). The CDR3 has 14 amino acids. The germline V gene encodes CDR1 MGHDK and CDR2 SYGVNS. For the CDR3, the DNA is TGTGCAACTACGAAAGGACTCAGCCAAGAGACCCAGTACTTC. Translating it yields CATTKGLSQETQYF.

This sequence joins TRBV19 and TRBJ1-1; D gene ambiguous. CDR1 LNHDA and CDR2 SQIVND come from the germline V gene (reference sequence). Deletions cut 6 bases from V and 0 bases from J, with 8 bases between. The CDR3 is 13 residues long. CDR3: CASSPMMNTEAFF. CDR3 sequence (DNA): TGTGCCAGTAGCCCGATGATGAACACTGAAGCTTTCTTT.

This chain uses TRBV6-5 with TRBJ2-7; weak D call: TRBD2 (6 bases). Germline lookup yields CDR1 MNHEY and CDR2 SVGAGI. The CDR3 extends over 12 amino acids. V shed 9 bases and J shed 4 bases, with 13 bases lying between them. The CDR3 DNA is TGTGCCAGTGGAATTAGCGGATACGAGCAGTACTTC. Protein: CASGISGYEQYF.

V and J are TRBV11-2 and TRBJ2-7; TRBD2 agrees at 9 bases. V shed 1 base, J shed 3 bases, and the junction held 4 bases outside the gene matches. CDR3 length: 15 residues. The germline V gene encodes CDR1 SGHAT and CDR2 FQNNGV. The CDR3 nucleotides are TGTGCCAGCAGCTTAGGATTAGCGGGAGTCTACGAGCAGTACTTC. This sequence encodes CASSLGLAGVYEQYF. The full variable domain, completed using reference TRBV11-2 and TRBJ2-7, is EAGVAQSPRYKIIEKRQSVAFWCNPISGHATLYWYQQILGQGPKLLIQFQNNGVVDDSQLPKDRFSAERLKGVDSTLKIQPAKLEDSAVYLCASSLGLAGVYEQYFGPGTRLTVT.